Presented here are 17 T cell receptor beta chains from one specimen sequenced in a study of blood T cell repertoires in COVID-19. Method: immunoSEQ multiplex PCR; TCRdb's copy keeps in-frame clones and lacks some. Altogether over 150,000 clones are present, about 82% being singletons, with the ten largest covering around 6.6%. The sequencing sample was made of peripheral blood. These receptor sequences come from a man in his fifties with active or convalescent COVID-19.

CDR3 sequence (DNA): TGTGCCAGCAGCTTGGGGGACAGGGGTGATGAGCAGTTCTTC. Amino acids: CASSLGDRGDEQFF. The chain joins TRBV7-3 to TRBJ2-1, with TRBD1 matching 10 bases. The germline V gene has CDR1 SGHTA and CDR2 FQGTGA. The CDR3 is 14 residues long. J was trimmed by 8 bases and V by 3 bases; bases with no gene match: 4. The variable domain in full, with the rest retrieved from reference TRBV7-3 and TRBJ2-1, is GAGVSQTPSNKVTEKGKYVELRCDPISGHTALYWYRQSLGQGPEFLIYFQGTGAADDSGLPNDRFFAVRPEGSVSTLKIQRTERGDSAVYLCASSLGDRGDEQFFGPGTRLTVL.

The chain is built from TRBV3-1 (or the pseudogene TRBV3-2) and TRBJ2-3; 9 nucleotides line up with TRBD2. Per germline, CDR1 LGHDT and CDR2 YNNKEL (reference sequence). The CDR3 totals 16 residues. The V segment lost 4 bases and the J segment 3 bases; nucleotides outside the gene matches: 8. DNA for the CDR3: TGTGCCAGCAGCCCCAGGGTAGCGGGAGTTACAGATACGCAGTATTTT. It yields the protein CASSPRVAGVTDTQYF.

V is TRBV19 and J is TRBJ1-4; D is ambiguous. Trimming stripped 1 base from V and 10 bases from J, with 16 bases between. The CDR3 has 15 amino acids. Germline V gene lookup returns CDR1 LNHDA and CDR2 SQIVND (reference sequence). The CDR3 nucleotides read TGTGCCAGTAGTATAGGGTCCACATTAACGTTAAAACTGTTTTTT. As protein: CASSIGSTLTLKLFF.

This sequence joins TRBV5-5 and TRBJ1-3, with a tentative D call TRBD1 (5 bases). Trimming removed 0 bases at V and 0 bases at J, with 10 bases between. This CDR3 is built from 16 residues. In germline, CDR1 is SGHKS, CDR2 YYEKEE (reference sequence). In DNA, the CDR3 is TGTGCCAGCAGCTTGGAGGGACTTACCTCTGGAAACACCATATATTTT. This codes for CASSLEGLTSGNTIYF.

This clone was recorded only once. This chain connects TRBV5-6 to TRBJ2-3; D is ambiguous. With 1 base removed from V and 4 bases from J, the gap between germline ends came to 10 bases. The CDR3 spans 14 residues. Germline lookup yields CDR1 SGHDT and CDR2 YYEEEE. The CDR3 reads CASSLSRVADTQYF. For the CDR3, the DNA is TGTGCCAGCAGCTTGAGCCGGGTCGCAGATACGCAGTATTTT.

This clone was counted only a few times. The chain uses TRBV7-3 and TRBJ2-1; TRBD2 agrees at 8 bases. CDR3 length equals 13 residues. Germline CDR1 is SGHTA and CDR2 is FQGTGA. The junction had 0 bases not matched to a gene; V was cut back by 2 bases and J by 6 bases. The CDR3, as DNA: TGTGCCAGCAGCTTACTAGCGGGCAATGAGCAGTTCTTC. It encodes CASSLLAGNEQFF.

J is TRBJ2-5 and V is TRBV11-2, with TRBD2 identical over 8 bases. This CDR3 is built from 10 residues. Germline-derived CDR1 and CDR2 are SGHAT and FQNNGV. J gave up 5 bases and V 11 bases, and 1 base lay outside the gene matches. The CDR3 loop is CACGRETQYF. Here the CDR3 DNA reads TGTGCCTGCGGGAGGGAGACCCAGTACTTC.

This clone was observed once. The chain is built from TRBV6-5 and TRBJ1-1, with 10 bases lining up with TRBD1. This CDR3 has 15 residues. Trimming at V came to 6 bases and at J to 3 bases, leaving 7 bases not matched to a gene. Germline loops: CDR1 MNHEY, CDR2 SVGAGI. In DNA form, the CDR3 reads TGTGCCAGCAGGGGTCGGACAGGGGGAGACACTGAAGCTTTCTTT. Its translation: CASRGRTGGDTEAFF.

The chain carries TRBV4-3 and TRBJ1-6, with D maybe TRBD1 (5 bases). V was shortened by 3 bases and J by 8 bases, with 14 bases between the two germline ends. The CDR3 length is 15 residues. The germline V gene has CDR1 LGHNA and CDR2 YSLEER. Here the CDR3 DNA reads TGCGCCAGCAGCCACTCACTCGGACAACATTCACCCCTCCACTTT. This gives the protein CASSHSLGQHSPLHF.

The chain carries TRBV5-6 and TRBJ2-1; D perhaps matches TRBD2 (6 bases). The CDR3 consists of 14 residues. Germline V gives CDR1 SGHDT, CDR2 YYEEEE. V was pared by 4 bases and J by 11 bases, with 19 bases between. For the CDR3, the DNA is TGTGCCAGCAGCGTCTCAGGGACTGGAATGAAGCAGTTCTTC. Protein sequence: CASSVSGTGMKQFF. The full variable domain, with the rest looked up from reference TRBV5-6 and TRBJ2-1, is DAGVTQSPTHLIKTRGQQVTLRCSPKSGHDTVSWYQQALGQGPQFIFQYYEEEERQRGNFPDRFSGHQFPNYSSELNVNALLLGDSALYLCASSVSGTGMKQFFGPGTRLTVL.

V usage is TRBV5-5 and J usage is TRBJ2-5; maybe TRBD2 (6 bases). This CDR3 has 14 amino acids. Per germline, CDR1 SGHKS and CDR2 YYEKEE (reference sequence). V shed 2 bases and J shed 5 bases, with 13 bases lying between them. The CDR3 region has the DNA TGTGCCAGCAGCTTTGAGGATGGGAGGGAGACCCAGTACTTC. It codes for CASSFEDGRETQYF.

The chain employs TRBV19 and TRBJ1-3; the match to TRBD1 covers 7 bases. The CDR3 spans 15 residues. The germline gives CDR1 LNHDA, CDR2 SQIVND (reference sequence). V was clipped by 4 bases and J by 2 bases; unmatched bases: 5. The CDR3 DNA sequence: TGTGCCAGTAGTACAAGACAGGGCGCTGGAAACACCATATATTTT. The encoded protein is CASSTRQGAGNTIYF.

The V call is TRBV5-4, the J call TRBJ1-2; 7 bases are a match to TRBD1. With 3 bases clipped from V and 4 bases from J, the junction kept 9 bases outside the gene matches. This CDR3 comprises 15 residues. CDR1 is SGHNT and CDR2 is YYREEE in the germline V gene (reference sequence). The CDR3 loop reads CASSSQAGGSYGYTF. The CDR3 DNA reads as TGTGCCAGCAGCTCCCAGGCAGGGGGAAGCTATGGCTACACCTTC.

This chain joins TRBV9 and TRBJ2-2, with 10 bases that match TRBD1. The CDR3 has 15 amino acids. The trim removed 0 bases at V and 4 bases at J, leaving 0 bases unmatched. Germline V gene lookup returns CDR1 SGDLS and CDR2 YYNGEE. This CDR3 reads CASSVGTGGTGELFF. The CDR3 bases are TGTGCCAGCAGCGTAGGGACAGGGGGCACCGGGGAGCTGTTTTTT. The whole variable domain, filled in from reference TRBV9 and TRBJ2-2, reads DSGVTQTPKHLITATGQRVTLRCSPRSGDLSVYWYQQSLDQGLQFLIQYYNGEERAKGNILERFSAQQFPDLHSELNLSSLELGDSALYFCASSVGTGGTGELFFGEGSRLTVL.

With respect to this clone: At the DNA level, this CDR3 is encoded by other sequences in the same sample as well. The genes are TRBV6-1 and TRBJ2-1; 9 bases fit TRBD2. The CDR3 is 15 amino acids. After removal of 3 bases from V and 3 bases from J, the junction contained 3 bases not matched to a gene. Germline CDR1 is MNHNS and CDR2 is SASEGT. The DNA for the CDR3 is TGTGCCAGCAGTGATAGGCGGGGGGGCTACAATGAGCAGTTCTTC. Protein: CASSDRRGGYNEQFF.

The gene calls are TRBV28 and TRBJ2-1; 8 bases are a match to TRBD1. J lost 8 bases, V lost 6 bases, and 12 bases had no gene match. There are 15 residues in the CDR3. CDR1 and CDR2 (germline): MDHEN, SYDVKM. CDR3 DNA sequence: TGTGCCAGCAGGATACCAGGGGGCTCGCCGGATGAGCAGTTCTTC. This gives the protein CASRIPGGSPDEQFF.

The V and J genes are TRBV2 and TRBJ1-5, with 9 positions matching TRBD1. The germline V gene has CDR1 SNHLY and CDR2 FYNNEI. This CDR3 is built from 17 residues. V gave up 1 base and J gave up 2 bases; unmatched junction bases: 6. This chain's CDR3 is CASSEGWTGVGNQPQHF. DNA for the CDR3: TGTGCCAGCAGTGAAGGGTGGACAGGGGTGGGCAATCAGCCCCAGCATTTT.